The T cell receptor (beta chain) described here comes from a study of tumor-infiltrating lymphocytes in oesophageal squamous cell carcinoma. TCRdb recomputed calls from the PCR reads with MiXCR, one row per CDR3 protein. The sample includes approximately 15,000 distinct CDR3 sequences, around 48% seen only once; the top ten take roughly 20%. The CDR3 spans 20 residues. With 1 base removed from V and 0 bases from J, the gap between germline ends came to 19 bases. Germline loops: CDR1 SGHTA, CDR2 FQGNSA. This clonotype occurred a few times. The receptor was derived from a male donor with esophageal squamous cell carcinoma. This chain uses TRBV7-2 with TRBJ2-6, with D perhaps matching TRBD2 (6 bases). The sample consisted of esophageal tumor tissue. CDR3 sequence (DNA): TGTGCCAGCAGCTTAGAACGACCGGGACTGTTATCCTCTGGGGCCAACGTCCTGACTTTC. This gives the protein CASSLERPGLLSSGANVLTF.